These T cell receptor beta chains were read from a single sample in a study of early T cells in non-severe SARS-CoV-2 infection. TCRdb reprocessed the 5' RACE reads with MiXCR, giving one entry per CDR3 protein. The sample contains about 77,000 distinct CDR3 sequences, about 15% of which appear only once. The sequencing input was whole blood. The receptors were gathered from an adult who was a healthcare worker with PCR-confirmed SARS-CoV-2 infection or an uninfected control (not recorded which). CDR3s include the opening cysteine and the closing phenylalanine or tryptophan.

V	J	CDR3
TRBV7-6	TRBJ2-5	CASSSESTNPGETQYF
TRBV20-1	TRBJ2-7	CSARGGTGDYEQYF
TRBV7-8	TRBJ1-2	CASSLRDRGANYGYTF
TRBV27	TRBJ2-1	CASKPLQQQFF
TRBV7-9	TRBJ2-7	CASSPGTSYEQYF
TRBV3-1	TRBJ1-6	CASSQEGRLSPLHF
TRBV5-1	TRBJ1-4	CASSLAGTGSNEKLFF
TRBV12-3/TRBV12-4	TRBJ2-7	CASSPTGPYEQYF
TRBV29-1	TRBJ2-7	CSVEIPDRGKYEQYF
TRBV7-9	TRBJ1-6	CASSRAQGNSPLHF
TRBV12-3/TRBV12-4	TRBJ1-4	CASSPQTGNEKLFF
TRBV3-1	TRBJ2-7	CASSLRLAGVEQYF
TRBV21-1	TRBJ1-2	CASSTLSPGALDYGYTF
TRBV28	TRBJ2-7	CASSLSGEPSYEQYF
TRBV5-6	TRBJ2-1	CASSFPTGEQFF
TRBV7-9	TRBJ1-5	CASSFGGGGNQPQHF
TRBV2	TRBJ2-7	CAGGRDRYEQYF
TRBV19	TRBJ2-7	CASSNIYEQYF
TRBV4-2	TRBJ2-1	CASSQAAGSSYNEQFF
TRBV24-1	TRBJ2-1	CATSGFGGRGDEQFF
TRBV11-3	TRBJ2-7	CASSSRTSGGTLREQYF
TRBV5-5	TRBJ2-5	CASSLQGTETQYF
TRBV28	TRBJ2-7	CASSYSSGAVSYEQYF
TRBV15	TRBJ1-2	CATSLREDNYGYTF
TRBV7-2	TRBJ2-7	CASSLGGGYVYEQYF
TRBV19	TRBJ2-5	CASSIGLRDQETQYF
TRBV10-3	TRBJ2-5	CAISDGGGPETQYF
TRBV30	TRBJ2-1	CAWSVLPYNEQFF
TRBV7-9	TRBJ1-5	CASSLAALQPQHF